This TCR beta chain is drawn from a study of graft-versus-host responses after intestinal transplantation. Study context: Uniformly, recipients were administered anti-thymocyte globulin induction with subsequent tacrolimus and steroids for around 3 years.

Sequencing was performed with immunoSEQ multiplex PCR; in TCRdb, only in-frame clones are kept and a portion is missing. The sample carries some 41,000 clones, 90% to 95% recorded once. General study points: Levels of circulating GvH clones at their peak were associated with early post-transplant HvG declines. Recipient marrow showed GvH clones, some seen first in ileum or blood. Allografts of patients with graft-donor T cell macrochimerism showed high graft-versus-host to host-versus-graft clone ratios.

Germline CDR1 MNHEY, CDR2 SMNVEV (reference sequence). This CDR3 has 15 residues. Losses at the gene ends were 2 bases for V and 4 bases for J; bases not matched to a gene: 5. In the case of this clone: Its antigen remains unidentified.

The origin of this receptor is a human patient who received an intestinal transplant, so some T cells may come from the graft donor. The sample here was PBMCs, taken almost 750 days after intestinal transplantation. The V call is TRBV27, the J call TRBJ2-3; the match to TRBD1 covers 8 bases. The CDR3 loop reads CASSLRPGGPDTQYF. In DNA form, the CDR3 reads TGTGCCAGCAGTTTAAGGCCAGGGGGCCCAGATACGCAGTATTTT.